The sequence of this T cell receptor beta chain was determined in a study of blood T cell repertoires in COVID-19. V shed 2 bases and J 6 bases; nucleotides not matched to a gene: 5. The CDR3 consists of 16 residues. The germline CDR1 and CDR2 sequences are SGHVS and FQNEAQ. Profiling relied on immunoSEQ multiplex PCR, and the TCRdb table lists in-frame clones only, not all of them. This sample yields about 38,000 clones, of which roughly 89% are seen a single time; 20% to 30% belongs to the top ten. The specimen was peripheral blood. The TCR sequence derives from a man aged 60 to 75 with active or convalescent COVID-19. The chain combines TRBV7-8 with TRBJ2-3, with 13 positions matching TRBD2. CDR3 sequence: CASSLTSGRVSDTQYF. CDR3 in DNA: TGTGCCAGCAGCTTAACTAGCGGGAGGGTTTCGGATACGCAGTATTTT.